The text below deals with one T cell receptor (beta chain). The antigen is not known. The data derive from a study of CD8+ T cells in alopecia areata. On the study more broadly: Treated patients were given 5 to 10 mg oral tofacitinib twice daily. Percentage of affected scalp area was the basis on which treated patients' severity was scored.

The treatment denotes: oral pan-JAK inhibitor, 5-10 mg twice daily. V lost 3 bases and J lost 3; bases outside the gene matches: 5. Germline V CDR1 and CDR2: SGHRS, YFSETQ. This CDR3 region has 14 residues. RNA extraction and reverse transcription yielded cDNA as sequencing template. Profiled with immunoSEQ multiplex PCR; TCRdb holds only in-frame clones, not every one. Found here are more than 150,000 clones, about 51% of them singletons; the top ten hold about a tenth. Overall study results and limits: Resident alphabeta T cells of normal skin are also sequenced in scalp samples.

The receptor's source is a human donor with alopecia areata. V is TRBV5-1 and J is TRBJ2-5, with TRBD1 matching 7 bases. The sequenced sample was CD8+ T cells sorted from blood, obtained between weeks 51 and 52, from a patient treated with tofacitinib. The CDR3 coding sequence is TGCGCCAGCAGCTGGGGACAGCTAGAAGAGACCCAGTACTTC. This codes for CASSWGQLEETQYF.